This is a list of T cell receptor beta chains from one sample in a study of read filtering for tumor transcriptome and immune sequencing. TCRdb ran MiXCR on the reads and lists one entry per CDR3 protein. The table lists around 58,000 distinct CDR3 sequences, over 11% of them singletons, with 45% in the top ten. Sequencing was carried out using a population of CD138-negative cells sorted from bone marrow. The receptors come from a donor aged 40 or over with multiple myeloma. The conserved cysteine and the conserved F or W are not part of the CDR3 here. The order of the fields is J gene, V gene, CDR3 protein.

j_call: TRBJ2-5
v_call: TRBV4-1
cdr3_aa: ASSPPPGQEGTQETQY

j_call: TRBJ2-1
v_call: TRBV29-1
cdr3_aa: SVVRANEQF

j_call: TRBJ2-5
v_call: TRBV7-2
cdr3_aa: ASSLLGPKETQY

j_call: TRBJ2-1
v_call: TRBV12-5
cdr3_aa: ASASAGVGDEQF

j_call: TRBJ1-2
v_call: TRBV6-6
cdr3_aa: ASRLGPRTSYT

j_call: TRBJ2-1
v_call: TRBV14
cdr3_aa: ASSQVPGLSSYNEQF

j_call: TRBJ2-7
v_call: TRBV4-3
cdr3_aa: ASSQDKGYEQY

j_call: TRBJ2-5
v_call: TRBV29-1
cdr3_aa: SVELSLGEATQY

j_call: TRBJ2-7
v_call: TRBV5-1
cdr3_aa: ASQSGSSYEQY

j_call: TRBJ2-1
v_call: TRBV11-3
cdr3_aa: ASSPNVREAGNEQF

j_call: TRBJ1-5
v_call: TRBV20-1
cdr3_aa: SARVRTESNQPQH

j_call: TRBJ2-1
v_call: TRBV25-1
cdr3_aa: ASGGAAPGEQF

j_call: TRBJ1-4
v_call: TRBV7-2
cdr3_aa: ASSSMGDLEKLF

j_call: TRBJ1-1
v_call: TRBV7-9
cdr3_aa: ASTPPGENTEAF

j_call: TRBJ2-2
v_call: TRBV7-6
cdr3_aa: ACSPYSGRAGELF

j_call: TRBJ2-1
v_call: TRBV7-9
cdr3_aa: ASSAPGTRSYNEQF

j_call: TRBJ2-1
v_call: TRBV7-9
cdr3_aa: ASRPGTSISPQF

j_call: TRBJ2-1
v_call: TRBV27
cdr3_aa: ASSLRDYNEQF

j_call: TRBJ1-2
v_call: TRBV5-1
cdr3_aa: ASSFEQGAPRGGYT

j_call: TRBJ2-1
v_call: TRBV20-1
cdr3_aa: SANSLASYNEQF